Each of the 10 T cell receptor beta chains below was sequenced from the same sample in a study of regulatory T cells in long-lasting Graves disease. The authors built TCR beta libraries using iRepertoire HTBI primers and Arm-PCR of CDR3 regions. Via MiXCR, TCRdb re-called the multiplex PCR reads, giving one row per CDR3 protein. The repertoire holds around 430,000 distinct CDR3 sequences, approximately 23% seen once, with about an eighth in the top ten. Time point noted: persistent/refractory GD, antithyroid drugs over 5 years with positive TRAb. The TCR library was made from RNA that had been extracted from PBMCs in TRIzol. Sample: peripheral blood mononuclear cells (PBMCs), taken when the disease was refractory, from a patient treated with antithyroid drugs. Receptor source: a female donor with Graves disease.

This clonotype was detected many times. The chain is built from TRBV2 and TRBJ1-6, with 7 bases that match TRBD1. This CDR3 is built from 14 residues. Per the germline V gene, CDR1 is SNHLY and CDR2 is FYNNEI. V lost 11 bases, J lost 5 bases, and 9 bases stayed unmatched. The CDR3 here is CAGVTGVDNSPLHF. The CDR3 nucleotides read TGTGCCGGCGTCACAGGGGTGGATAATTCACCCCTCCACTTT.

This clonotype was recorded many times. The rearrangement joins TRBV7-9 to TRBJ2-7; weak D call: TRBD1 (6 bases). This CDR3 is built from 13 residues. Germline V gene sequence: CDR1 SEHNR, CDR2 FQNEAQ (reference sequence). V gave up 6 bases and J gave up 0 bases, with 9 bases separating them. CDR3 sequence (DNA): TGTGCCAGCAGGGACAGTCCCTCCTACGAGCAGTACTTC. Translating it yields CASRDSPSYEQYF.

This clonotype was detected a few times. The CDR3 DNA is TGCAGCGTTGAAAGGGGAAAGACCCAGTACTTC. Translating gives CSVERGKTQYF. This chain uses TRBV29-1 with TRBJ2-5, with TRBD1 as a possible D gene (5 bases). CDR3 length equals 11 residues. Trimming stripped 2 bases from V and 6 bases from J, with 7 bases between. Per germline, CDR1 SQVTM and CDR2 ANQGSEA.

The CDR3 loop reads CASSQDWTIYEQYF. The CDR3 region has the DNA TGTGCCAGCAGCCAAGATTGGACTATCTATGAGCAGTACTTC. The genes are TRBV3-1 and TRBJ2-7; perhaps TRBD2 as D (6 bases). The germline V gene encodes CDR1 LGHDT and CDR2 YNNKEL (reference sequence). Trimming took off 0 bases at V and 7 bases at J, with 13 bases between the two ends. This CDR3 has 14 amino acids.

At least ten counts were recorded for this clonotype. The chain carries TRBV10-3 and TRBJ1-5; possible D gene TRBD1, 5 bases. This CDR3 contains 12 residues. The ends were cut back, 9 bases at V and 7 bases at J, with 13 bases in the middle. Germline V lookup: CDR1 ENHRY, CDR2 SYGVKD. The CDR3 sequence is CAIGGGYQPQHF. As DNA, the CDR3 is TGTGCCATTGGGGGGGGTTACCAGCCCCAGCATTTT.

A few counts support this clonotype. V gene TRBV7-9 combines with J gene TRBJ2-7; TRBD1 might be the D (6 bases). The CDR3 has 13 residues. CDR1 and CDR2 (germline): SEHNR, FQNEAQ (reference sequence). The V end was cut by 5 bases, the J end by 2 bases, with 10 bases between. The CDR3 here is CASSRTVTYEQYF. For the CDR3, the DNA is TGTGCCAGCAGCCGGACAGTCACCTACGAGCAGTACTTC. The full variable domain, in which reference TRBV7-9 and TRBJ2-7 provide the parts outside the CDR3, is DTGVSQNPRHKITKRGQNVTFRCDPISEHNRLYWYRQTLGQGPEFLTYFQNEAQLEKSRLLSDRFSAERPKGSFSTLEIQRTEQGDSAMYLCASSRTVTYEQYFGPGTRLTVT.

The V and J genes are TRBV29-1 and TRBJ1-2, with TRBD1 matching 8 bases. Germline values: CDR1 SQVTM, CDR2 ANQGSEA. V lost 6 bases, J lost 3 bases, and 6 bases stayed unmatched. CDR3 length equals 13 residues. CDR3 residues: CSVVRTGYYGYTF. The DNA for the CDR3 is TGCAGCGTGGTCCGGACAGGGTACTATGGCTACACCTTC.

This clonotype was counted at least ten times. This chain uses TRBV9 with TRBJ1-2, with 7 positions matching TRBD1. The germline V gene encodes CDR1 SGDLS and CDR2 YYNGEE. After removal of 0 bases from V and 6 bases from J, the junction contained 8 bases not matched to a gene. This CDR3 is 15 amino acids long. The CDR3 bases are TGTGCCAGCAGCGTAGATGAGGGGGCTGGCGATGGCTACACCTTC. Translating gives CASSVDEGAGDGYTF.

The V call is TRBV7-9, the J call TRBJ2-5, with D possibly matching TRBD1 (6 bases). Looked up from germline, CDR1 is SEHNR and CDR2 is FQNEAQ (reference sequence). V lost 5 bases to trimming and J lost 3 bases, with 10 bases between them. The CDR3 spans 13 residues. The CDR3 bases are TGTGCCAGCAGCGGGGGCAGAAAAGAGACCCAGTACTTC. Translated, it gives CASSGGRKETQYF.

In its sample, this clonotype was seen a few times. J is TRBJ2-7 and V is TRBV12-3 or TRBV12-4, with TRBD2 as a possible D gene (6 bases). This CDR3 is built from 18 residues. V was cut by 2 bases and J by 0 bases, with 20 bases left in between. The CDR3, as DNA: TGTGCCAGCAGTTTACTAGCGCTGTCTACACGAAGCTCCTACGAGCAGTACTTC. The encoded protein is CASSLLALSTRSSYEQYF.